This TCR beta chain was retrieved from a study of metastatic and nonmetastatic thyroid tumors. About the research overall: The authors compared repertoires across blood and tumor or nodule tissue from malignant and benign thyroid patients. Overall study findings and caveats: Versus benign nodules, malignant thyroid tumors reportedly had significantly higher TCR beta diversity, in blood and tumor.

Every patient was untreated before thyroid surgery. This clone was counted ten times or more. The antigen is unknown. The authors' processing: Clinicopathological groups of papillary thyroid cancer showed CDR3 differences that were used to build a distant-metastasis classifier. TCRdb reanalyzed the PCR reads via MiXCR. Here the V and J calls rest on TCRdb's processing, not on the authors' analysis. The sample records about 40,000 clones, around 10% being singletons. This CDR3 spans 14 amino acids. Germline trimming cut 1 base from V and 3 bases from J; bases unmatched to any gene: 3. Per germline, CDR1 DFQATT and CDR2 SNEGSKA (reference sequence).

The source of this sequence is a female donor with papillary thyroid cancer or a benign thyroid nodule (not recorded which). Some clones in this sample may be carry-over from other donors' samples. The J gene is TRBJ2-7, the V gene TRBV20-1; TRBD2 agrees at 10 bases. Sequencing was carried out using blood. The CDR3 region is CSARGTSGNYEQYF. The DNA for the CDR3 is TGCAGTGCTAGAGGGACTAGCGGAAACTACGAGCAGTACTTC.